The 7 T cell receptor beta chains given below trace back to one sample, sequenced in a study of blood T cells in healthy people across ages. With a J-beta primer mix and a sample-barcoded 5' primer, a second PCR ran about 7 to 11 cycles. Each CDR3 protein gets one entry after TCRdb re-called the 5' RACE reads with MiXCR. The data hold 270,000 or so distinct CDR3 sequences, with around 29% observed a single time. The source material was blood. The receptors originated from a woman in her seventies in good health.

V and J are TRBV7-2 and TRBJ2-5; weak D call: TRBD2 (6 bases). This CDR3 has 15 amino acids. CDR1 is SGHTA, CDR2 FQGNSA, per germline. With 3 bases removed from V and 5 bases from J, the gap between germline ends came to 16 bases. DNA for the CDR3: TGTGCCAGCAGCTTCCGTAGCGGAGGGGTGGAGACCCAGTACTTC. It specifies CASSFRSGGVETQYF.

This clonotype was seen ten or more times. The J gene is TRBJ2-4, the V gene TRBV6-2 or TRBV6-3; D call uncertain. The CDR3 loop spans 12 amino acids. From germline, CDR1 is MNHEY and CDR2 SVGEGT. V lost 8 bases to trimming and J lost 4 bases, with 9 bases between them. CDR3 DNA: TGTGCCAGCGGCTCTCAAAAAAACATTCAGTACTTC. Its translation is CASGSQKNIQYF.

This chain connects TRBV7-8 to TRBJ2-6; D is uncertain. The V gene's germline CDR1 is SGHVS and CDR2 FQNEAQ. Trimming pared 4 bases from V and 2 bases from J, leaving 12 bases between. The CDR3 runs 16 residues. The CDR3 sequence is CASSSAPLTGANVLTF. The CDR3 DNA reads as TGTGCCAGCAGCTCGGCACCTCTAACTGGGGCCAACGTCCTGACTTTC.

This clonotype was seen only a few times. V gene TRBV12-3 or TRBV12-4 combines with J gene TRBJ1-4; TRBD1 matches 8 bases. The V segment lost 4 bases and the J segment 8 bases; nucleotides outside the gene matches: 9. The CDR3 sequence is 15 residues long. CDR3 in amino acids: CASSSRTGIGEKLFF. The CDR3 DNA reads TGTGCCAGCAGTTCCCGGACAGGGATAGGGGAAAAACTGTTTTTT.

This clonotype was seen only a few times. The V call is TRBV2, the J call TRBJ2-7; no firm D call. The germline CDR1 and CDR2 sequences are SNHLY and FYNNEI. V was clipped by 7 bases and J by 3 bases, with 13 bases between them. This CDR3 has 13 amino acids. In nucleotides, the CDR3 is TGTGCCAGCACCCAAAGACGTGGCTACGAGCAGTACTTC. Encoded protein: CASTQRRGYEQYF.

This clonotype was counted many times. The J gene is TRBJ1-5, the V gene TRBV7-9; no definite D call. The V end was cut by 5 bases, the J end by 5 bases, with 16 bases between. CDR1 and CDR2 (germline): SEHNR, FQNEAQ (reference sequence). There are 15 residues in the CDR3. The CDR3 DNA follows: TGTGCCAGCAGCCTTAGCGGCTTGGGCGATCAGCCCCAGCATTTT. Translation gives CASSLSGLGDQPQHF.

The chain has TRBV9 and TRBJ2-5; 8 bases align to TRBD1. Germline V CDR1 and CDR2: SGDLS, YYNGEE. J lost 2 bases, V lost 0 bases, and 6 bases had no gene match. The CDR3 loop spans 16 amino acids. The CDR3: CASSVGTGWVQETQYF. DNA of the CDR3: TGTGCCAGCAGCGTAGGGACAGGGTGGGTACAAGAGACCCAGTACTTC.